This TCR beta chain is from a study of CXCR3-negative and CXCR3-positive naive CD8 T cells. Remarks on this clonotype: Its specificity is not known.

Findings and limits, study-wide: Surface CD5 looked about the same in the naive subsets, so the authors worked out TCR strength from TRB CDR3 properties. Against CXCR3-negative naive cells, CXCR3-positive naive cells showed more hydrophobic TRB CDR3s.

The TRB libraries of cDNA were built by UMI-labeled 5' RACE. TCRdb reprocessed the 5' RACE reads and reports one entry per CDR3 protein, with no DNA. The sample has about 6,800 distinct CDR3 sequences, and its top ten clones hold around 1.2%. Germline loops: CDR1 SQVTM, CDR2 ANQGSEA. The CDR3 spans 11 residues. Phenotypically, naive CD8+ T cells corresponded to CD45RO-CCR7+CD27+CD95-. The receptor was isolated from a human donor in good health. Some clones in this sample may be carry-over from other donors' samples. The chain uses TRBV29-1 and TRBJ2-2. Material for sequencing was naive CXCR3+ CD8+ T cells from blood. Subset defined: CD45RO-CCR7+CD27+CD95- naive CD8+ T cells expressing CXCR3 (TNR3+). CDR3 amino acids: CVLGFPGELFF.